One and the same sample provided the 32 T cell receptor beta chains below, sequenced in a study of siplizumab effects on memory and regulatory T cells (dated by TCRdb to the late 2010s). Library construction relied on the immunoSEQ multiplex PCR assay. Here the immuneACCESS table is served through TCRdb, limited to in-frame sequences with V and J called. Missing clones are a known gap in these copies; in checked studies unresolved V genes cover under half, and the rest lacks a known reason. The sample table contains tens of thousands of clones; only one count was recorded for around 90% of them. 0.25% of the sample comes from the top ten. The sample taken for sequencing was naive CD4+ T cells sorted from blood. Taken with the paper, the label for cell subset or site translates to: unstimulated naive T cells. These receptors all stem from a human donor in good health.

The chain joins TRBV30 to TRBJ1-3; D is possibly TRBD1 (5 bases). CDR1 is GTSNPN, CDR2 SVGIG, per germline (reference sequence). V lost 4 bases to trimming and J lost 1 base, with 5 bases between them. The CDR3 loop spans 12 amino acids. CDR3 amino acids: CAWTGSGNTIYF. The CDR3 DNA sequence: TGTGCCTGGACAGGGTCTGGAAACACCATATATTTT.

For the CDR3, the DNA is TGCGCCAGCAGCCAACCGACAGGGGGAAGCTATGGCTACACCTTC. Translating it yields CASSQPTGGSYGYTF. V gene TRBV4-1 combines with J gene TRBJ1-2; 9 positions agree with TRBD1. Germline CDR1 and CDR2: MGHRA and YSYEKL. This CDR3 is 15 amino acids long. V shed 2 bases and J 4 bases; nucleotides not matched to a gene: 5.

The CDR3 DNA sequence: TGTGCCAGCAGCCCAGCCCCAATCCTCCGTTACAATGAGCAGTTCTTC. The encoded protein is CASSPAPILRYNEQFF. The rearrangement uses TRBV7-3 and TRBJ2-1; no definite D call. Germline CDR1 is SGHTA and CDR2 is FQGTGA. The CDR3 covers 16 residues. Trimming stripped 5 bases from V and 4 bases from J, with 18 bases between. The full variable domain, in which reference TRBV7-3 and TRBJ2-1 provide the parts outside the CDR3, is GAGVSQTPSNKVTEKGKYVELRCDPISGHTALYWYRQSLGQGPEFLIYFQGTGAADDSGLPNDRFFAVRPEGSVSTLKIQRTERGDSAVYLCASSPAPILRYNEQFFGPGTRLTVL.

This chain joins TRBV7-9 and TRBJ2-1; D tentatively fits TRBD1 or TRBD2 (5 bases each). The V end was cut by 1 base, the J end by 6 bases, with 13 bases between. Germline V CDR1 and CDR2: SEHNR, FQNEAQ (reference sequence). The CDR3 consists of 15 residues. The CDR3 DNA reads as TGTGCCAGCAGCTTAGTAGGGACCCAGGGCAATGAGCAGTTCTTC. Its translation: CASSLVGTQGNEQFF.

In this sample, this clone turned up once. This chain's CDR3 is CASSSGAGGNIQYF. The CDR3 region has the DNA TGCGCCAGCAGCTCTGGGGCTGGGGGGAACATTCAGTACTTC. This chain connects TRBV5-1 to TRBJ2-4; tentative D call: TRBD2 (6 bases). Trimming took off 3 bases at V and 7 bases at J, with 14 bases between the two ends. CDR1 and CDR2 (germline): SGHRS, YFSETQ. The CDR3 totals 14 residues.

The rearrangement joins TRBV6-1 to TRBJ1-4; D gene uncertain. V gave up 6 bases and J gave up 6 bases, with 11 bases separating them. The CDR3 is 13 amino acids. Germline V lookup: CDR1 MNHNS, CDR2 SASEGT. CDR3 nucleotides: TGTGCCAGCAGGGTGCAGCTGGATGAAAAACTGTTTTTT. It is translated as CASRVQLDEKLFF.

This sequence joins TRBV10-3 and TRBJ2-7, with TRBD2 identical over 8 bases. The CDR3 length is 13 residues. J was trimmed by 2 bases and V by 3 bases; bases with no gene match: 0. Germline V lookup: CDR1 ENHRY, CDR2 SYGVKD. CDR3 bases: TGTGCCATCAGTGATAGCGGGGCCTACGAGCAGTACTTC. It codes for CAISDSGAYEQYF.

V usage is TRBV5-5 and J usage is TRBJ1-1; D is ambiguous. Germline lookup yields CDR1 SGHKS and CDR2 YYEKEE (reference sequence). This CDR3 region has 14 residues. Trimming shortened V by 5 bases and J by 1 base, and 12 bases separated the two germline ends. The CDR3 region is CASSGRVANTEAFF. The CDR3 DNA reads as TGTGCCAGCAGTGGAAGGGTCGCGAACACTGAAGCTTTCTTT.

A note on this clone: At one end, the junction sequence differs from germline, possibly due to a read error. This chain joins TRBV7-7 and TRBJ2-2, with TRBD2 matching 13 bases. The CDR3 contains 19 residues. Germline V gene data show CDR1 as SSHAT and CDR2 as FNYEAQ (reference sequence). The DNA of the CDR3 is TGTGCTAGCAGCTCCTTCGGACTAGCGGGAGTGGGGAACACCGGGGAGCTGTTTTTT. Translating it yields CASSSFGLAGVGNTGELFF.

The chain recombines TRBV14 with TRBJ2-4; TRBD2 might be the D (5 bases). CDR1 and CDR2 from the germline V gene are SGHDN and FVKESK. The ends were cut back, 1 base at V and 1 base at J, with 20 bases in the middle. The CDR3 length is 19 residues. The CDR3 DNA reads as TGTGCCAGCAGCCAAGGATGGCGGTTGGGTGGGAGCGCCAAAAACATTCAGTACTTC. Residues: CASSQGWRLGGSAKNIQYF.

This chain connects TRBV6-1 to TRBJ1-5; D remains ambiguous. This CDR3 has 12 residues. In germline, CDR1 is MNHNS, CDR2 SASEGT. V was shortened by 6 bases and J by 2 bases, with 5 bases between the two germline ends. The CDR3 nucleotides are TGTGCCAGCAGCCAGGGCAATCAGCCCCAGCATTTT. Translation gives CASSQGNQPQHF.

The chain combines TRBV5-1 with TRBJ2-7, with a tentative D call TRBD2 (6 bases). V dropped 0 bases and J dropped 9 bases, with 19 bases sitting between them. The germline CDR1 and CDR2 sequences are SGHRS and YFSETQ. The CDR3 totals 15 residues. The CDR3 coding sequence is TGCGCCAGCAGCTTGGGACTGACGGGGGATTGGGGGCAGTACTTC. This sequence encodes CASSLGLTGDWGQYF. Based on the CDR3 plus reference TRBV5-1 and TRBJ2-7, the full variable domain is KAGVTQTPRYLIKTRGQQVTLSCSPISGHRSVSWYQQTPGQGLQFLFEYFSETQRNKGNFPGRFSGRQFSNSRSEMNVSTLELGDSALYLCASSLGLTGDWGQYFGPGTRLTVT.

This sequence joins TRBV18 and TRBJ1-4, with TRBD1 matching over 10 bases. V dropped 2 bases and J dropped 5; count of bases not matched to a gene: 8. Per the germline V gene, CDR1 is KGHSH and CDR2 is LQKENI. This CDR3 comprises 17 residues. The CDR3 protein is CASSPTTGGVQNEKLFF. The CDR3 DNA follows: TGTGCCAGCTCACCAACGACAGGGGGCGTACAAAATGAAAAACTGTTTTTT.

The J gene is TRBJ2-7, the V gene TRBV6-5; 7 bases align to TRBD1. Looked up from germline, CDR1 is MNHEY and CDR2 is SVGAGI. There are 15 residues in the CDR3. V shed 5 bases and J 3 bases; nucleotides not matched to a gene: 10. This chain's CDR3 is CASSPIFGTVYEQYF. The DNA of the CDR3 is TGTGCCAGCAGTCCGATATTCGGGACAGTCTACGAGCAGTACTTC.

CDR3 amino acids: CASSLAANTEAFF. In nucleotides, the CDR3 is TGCGCCAGCAGCTTGGCAGCAAACACTGAAGCTTTCTTT. The V call is TRBV5-1, the J call TRBJ1-1; D is ambiguous. CDR1 SGHRS and CDR2 YFSETQ come from the germline V gene. The CDR3 extends over 13 amino acids. V was trimmed by 0 bases and J by 2 bases, leaving 5 bases between them.

CDR3 sequence (DNA): TGTGCCAGTAGTATAGGAGGAACAGGGTTTGGCTACACCTTC. Translated, it gives CASSIGGTGFGYTF. This sequence joins TRBV19 and TRBJ1-2; a possible D gene is TRBD1 (6 bases). The V end was cut by 1 base, the J end by 7 bases, with 13 bases between. Looked up from germline, CDR1 is LNHDA and CDR2 is SQIVND (reference sequence). The CDR3 has 14 residues.

This clone was counted only a few times. The V call is TRBV5-1, the J call TRBJ2-7, with a weak D call TRBD2 (6 bases). The CDR3 spans 14 residues. V shed 4 bases and J shed 7 bases, with 18 bases lying between them. Looked up from germline, CDR1 is SGHRS and CDR2 is YFSETQ. CDR3 bases: TGCGCCAGCAGCCTTACTAGCATCTCGGGGGAGCAGTACTTC. Translated, it gives CASSLTSISGEQYF.

The V gene is TRBV4-1, the J gene TRBJ2-1, with a possible D match to TRBD1 (6 bases). The CDR3 contains 15 residues. The germline V gene has CDR1 MGHRA and CDR2 YSYEKL. V was shortened by 4 bases and J by 4 bases, with 14 bases between the two germline ends. The CDR3 protein is CASSRGLRGYNEQFF. In DNA, the CDR3 is TGCGCCAGCAGCCGAGGGCTGAGGGGGTACAATGAGCAGTTCTTC.

This chain links TRBV5-1 with TRBJ1-2; the D gene is possibly TRBD1 (5 bases). Germline values: CDR1 SGHRS, CDR2 YFSETQ. The CDR3 is made up of 12 amino acids. Trimming shortened V by 1 base and J by 6 bases, and 7 bases separated the two germline ends. CDR3 sequence (DNA): TGCGCCAGCAGCTTGCCGACAGATGGCTACACCTTC. Translation: CASSLPTDGYTF.

This chain joins TRBV7-2 and TRBJ2-1, with D perhaps TRBD1 (5 bases). The CDR3 runs 15 residues. Trimming removed 3 bases at V and 0 bases at J, with 9 bases between. Germline loops: CDR1 SGHTA, CDR2 FQGNSA. The CDR3, as DNA: TGTGCCAGCAGCTTCAGGGATAGCTCCTACAATGAGCAGTTCTTC. It is translated as CASSFRDSSYNEQFF.

The V and J genes are TRBV19 and TRBJ1-5, with a weak D call TRBD1 (6 bases). Germline V gene sequence: CDR1 LNHDA, CDR2 SQIVND (reference sequence). Between the trimmed V and J ends, which lost 6 bases and 0 bases, there was a span of 18 bases. CDR3 size: 17 residues. CDR3 DNA: TGTGCCAGTAGCTCGCTCCCCCGGGGGCCTAGCAATCAGCCCCAGCATTTT. Its protein product is CASSSLPRGPSNQPQHF.

This chain links TRBV5-4 with TRBJ2-5, with no clear D. V shed 0 bases and J shed 5 bases, with 11 bases lying between them. CDR1 is SGHNT and CDR2 is YYREEE in the germline V gene (reference sequence). The CDR3 has 14 amino acids. The CDR3 here is CASSLAGVGETQYF. CDR3 DNA sequence: TGTGCCAGCAGCTTGGCCGGTGTTGGGGAGACCCAGTACTTC.

The chain carries TRBV6-5 and TRBJ2-1; D is unresolved. V shed 0 bases and J shed 3 bases, with 9 bases lying between them. From germline, CDR1 is MNHEY and CDR2 SVGAGI. CDR3 length: 15 residues. CDR3 DNA sequence: TGTGCCAGCAGTTACTCGGGCGACAACTACAATGAGCAGTTCTTC. This translates into CASSYSGDNYNEQFF.

The genes are TRBV6-5 and TRBJ1-5; 7 bases align to TRBD1. CDR3 size: 15 residues. The germline V gene encodes CDR1 MNHEY and CDR2 SVGAGI. V shed 5 bases and J 6 bases; nucleotides not matched to a gene: 10. The chain's CDR3 is CASSRQGEVSQPQHF. The CDR3 DNA is TGTGCCAGCAGTCGACAGGGAGAAGTGAGTCAGCCCCAGCATTTT.

The J gene is TRBJ1-5, the V gene TRBV27, with 11 positions matching TRBD1. The CDR3 has 15 residues. Germline CDR1 and CDR2: MNHEY and SMNVEV (reference sequence). V shed 3 bases, J shed 9 bases, and the junction held 7 bases outside the gene matches. The CDR3 region has the DNA TGTGCCAGCAGTTTCCTATCGGGACAGGGGGGGCCCCAGCATTTT. Its translation: CASSFLSGQGGPQHF.

Written as DNA, the CDR3 is TGTGCCAGCAGCATCGCAGGGGGCTACGAGCAGTACTTC. Its translation is CASSIAGGYEQYF. This chain joins TRBV7-2 and TRBJ2-7, with 7 bases aligning to TRBD1. V was pared by 5 bases and J by 3 bases, with 4 bases of the junction left unmatched. Germline V gene sequence: CDR1 SGHTA, CDR2 FQGNSA. This CDR3 region has 13 residues.

J is TRBJ2-1 and V is TRBV10-1, with 7 positions matching TRBD2. The CDR3 totals 13 residues. J was trimmed by 2 bases and V by 7 bases; bases with no gene match: 2. The germline gives CDR1 WNHNN, CDR2 SYGVQD (reference sequence). The CDR3 region has the DNA TGCGCCAGCACGAGCGGGACCTACAATGAGCAGTTCTTC. Its translation is CASTSGTYNEQFF.

The genes are TRBV27 and TRBJ1-5; D remains ambiguous. This CDR3 comprises 15 residues. The V and J ends lost 2 bases and 1 base respectively, with 9 bases between them. Looked up from germline, CDR1 is MNHEY and CDR2 is SMNVEV (reference sequence). This CDR3 is CASSLRAASNQPQHF. The DNA for the CDR3 is TGTGCCAGCAGTTTACGGGCAGCCAGCAATCAGCCCCAGCATTTT.

The chain couples TRBV9 to TRBJ1-1; tentative D call: TRBD1 (6 bases). CDR3 length: 15 residues. The germline V gene encodes CDR1 SGDLS and CDR2 YYNGEE. The V and J ends lost 0 bases and 2 bases respectively, with 11 bases between them. The CDR3 is CASSVAGVANTEAFF. The CDR3 DNA reads TGTGCCAGCAGCGTAGCAGGGGTCGCAAACACTGAAGCTTTCTTT.

This clone was seen a single time. The CDR3 nucleotides read TGTGCCAGCAGTGAAGGGGCGGGGGGGCGTGTAAAACTGTTTTTT. Translation gives CASSEGAGGRVKLFF. This chain connects TRBV2 to TRBJ1-4, with D possibly TRBD1 on 6 matching bases. The V gene's germline CDR1 is SNHLY and CDR2 FYNNEI. V shed 1 base and J shed 10 bases, with 16 bases lying between them. This CDR3 contains 15 residues.

The chain joins TRBV6-5 to TRBJ1-2; D is undetermined. Trimming cost V 5 bases and J 1 base, with 2 bases left between them. CDR1 is MNHEY, CDR2 SVGAGI, per germline. This CDR3 is built from 11 residues. In DNA, the CDR3 is TGTGCCAGCAGTATTAACTATGGCTACACCTTC. Translated, it gives CASSINYGYTF.

This clone was picked up one time. V usage is TRBV19 and J usage is TRBJ1-5; 12 bases line up with TRBD1. Trimming at V came to 5 bases and at J to 8 bases, leaving 10 bases not matched to a gene. The CDR3 loop spans 16 amino acids. Germline-derived CDR1 and CDR2 are LNHDA and SQIVND (reference sequence). In nucleotides, the CDR3 is TGTGCCAGTAGTGAGCCGGGACAGGGGGCGCGTGAGCCCCAGCATTTT. This sequence encodes CASSEPGQGAREPQHF.